This TCR beta chain was documented in a study of CD8 T cells in Susac syndrome. Random-hexamer reverse transcription was applied to roughly 0.5 to 1 ug RNA. Amplification of TCR beta CDR3 used immunoSEQ multiplex PCR across 54 Vbeta and 13 Jbeta. In TCRdb, the immunoSEQ multiplex PCR reads were re-called with MiXCR into one record per CDR3 protein. The repertoire includes almost 450,000 distinct CDR3 sequences, approximately 85% of them detected once, and about 0.12% sits in the top ten. Through negative isolation, CD4+ and CD8+ T cells were obtained, while TEMRA cells were enriched using FACS. CDR3 length: 14 residues. J gave up 3 bases and V 3 bases, and 5 bases lay outside the gene matches. Germline V lookup: CDR1 KGHSH, CDR2 LQKENI. The sample holds a few counts of this clonotype.

The TCR comes from a human donor with multiple sclerosis. V usage is TRBV18 and J usage is TRBJ2-7, with 7 bases lining up with TRBD1. Sequenced sample: CD8+ T cells from PBMCs. The CDR3 DNA follows: TGTGCCAGCTCACCTCAGGACAGGAACTACGAGCAGTACTTC. Protein product: CASSPQDRNYEQYF.